The entry below gives a single T cell receptor (beta chain) sequence along with its context. Its specificity is unknown. Repertoires were generated with immunoSEQ multiplex PCR, while TCRdb's copy carries only in-frame clones and drops some. The repertoire has over 85,000 clones, just under 95% of them found once; the top ten carry approximately 1.3%. The CDR3 is made up of 14 amino acids. CDR1 is SQVTM and CDR2 is ANQGSEA in the germline V gene. The trim removed 3 bases at V and 7 bases at J, leaving 9 bases unmatched. The data were taken from a study of siplizumab effects on memory and regulatory T cells. Study results and caveats: Just a small share of alloreactive clones was traced back to unstimulated subsets. Roughly 80-95% of proliferating CD4+ or CD8+ clones defied assignment to a naive or memory phenotype.

This TCR derives from a human donor in good health. V is TRBV29-1 and J is TRBJ1-2, with 9 positions matching TRBD1. Sequencing used CD4+ T cells sorted from blood. CDR3 DNA: TGCAGCGTTGAGGACCGGGACAGGGTGTCTGGCTACACCTTC. Its translation: CSVEDRDRVSGYTF. Supplemented by reference TRBV29-1 and TRBJ1-2, the full variable domain reads SAVISQKPSRDICQRGTSLTIQCQVDSQVTMMFWYRQQPGQSLTLIATANQGSEATYESGFVIDKFPISRPNLTFSTLTVSNMSPEDSSIYLCSVEDRDRVSGYTFGSGTRLTVV.